This T cell receptor beta chain was captured by sequencing in a study of shared clonotypes between healthy human individuals. Sequencing was at deep level. Template for every sorted-subset replicate PCR totaled about 200 ng DNA, tens of thousands of T cell genomes. Clones were sequenced by immunoSEQ multiplex PCR, and TCRdb holds only the in-frame ones, with some missing. The repertoire includes around 2,000,000 clones, around 96% of them detected once, and about 1.1% sits in the top ten. Naive CD8 cells, CD45RO-negative and positively selected for CCR7, excluded terminally differentiated effector memory CD45RA+ cells. This CDR3 comprises 15 residues. Trimming pared 3 bases from V and 0 bases from J, leaving 9 bases between. Germline values: CDR1 MNHNS, CDR2 SASEGT.

The V and J genes are TRBV6-1 and TRBJ1-3; D is uncertain. The receptor comes from a man between 18 and 29 years old in good health. The sequenced sample was naive CD8+ T cells sorted from blood. CDR3 nucleotides: TGTGCCAGCAGTGATTGGGATTTCTCTGGAAACACCATATATTTT. Translated: CASSDWDFSGNTIYF.